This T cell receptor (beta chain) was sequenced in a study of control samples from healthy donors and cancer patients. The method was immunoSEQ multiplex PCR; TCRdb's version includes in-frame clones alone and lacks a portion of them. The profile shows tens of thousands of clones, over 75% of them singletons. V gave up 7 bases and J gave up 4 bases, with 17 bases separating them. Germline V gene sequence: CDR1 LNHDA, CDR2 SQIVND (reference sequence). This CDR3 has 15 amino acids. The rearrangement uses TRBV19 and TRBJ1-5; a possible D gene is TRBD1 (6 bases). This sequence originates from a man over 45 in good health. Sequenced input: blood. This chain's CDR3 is CASNPTGTRNQPQHF. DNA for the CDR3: TGTGCCAGTAACCCCACAGGGACTCGTAATCAGCCCCAGCATTTT.